The clone carrying this TCR beta chain was found a few times. The antigen is unknown. This entry is derived from a study of T cell repertoires in cytomegalovirus infection. General study results and limits: Predominance within the ex vivo response was attributable to HLA-C-restricted CMV-specific TCR beta clonotypes. People with CMV and the relevant HLA were identified by cumulative public TCR beta family frequency.

TCRdb independently ran MiXCR on the reads; one entry per CDR3 protein. This sample has tens of thousands of distinct CDR3 sequences, with approximately 30% found just once. This CDR3 has 16 amino acids. Germline trimming cut 0 bases from V and 2 bases from J; bases unmatched to any gene: 9. CDR1 and CDR2 (germline): DFQATT, SNEGSKA (reference sequence). The clonotype was recovered from a human donor in good health (CMV status not recorded). Some clones in this sample may be carry-over from other donors' samples. V and J are TRBV20-1 and TRBJ2-7; 8 positions agree with TRBD2. The sample was CD8+ T cells from cultured PBMCs, taken from culture after CMV antigen stimulation. CDR3 sequence (DNA): TGCAGTGCTAGAGATTTGGTTAGCGGGGCTACCTACGAGCAGTACTTC. This translates into CSARDLVSGATYEQYF.